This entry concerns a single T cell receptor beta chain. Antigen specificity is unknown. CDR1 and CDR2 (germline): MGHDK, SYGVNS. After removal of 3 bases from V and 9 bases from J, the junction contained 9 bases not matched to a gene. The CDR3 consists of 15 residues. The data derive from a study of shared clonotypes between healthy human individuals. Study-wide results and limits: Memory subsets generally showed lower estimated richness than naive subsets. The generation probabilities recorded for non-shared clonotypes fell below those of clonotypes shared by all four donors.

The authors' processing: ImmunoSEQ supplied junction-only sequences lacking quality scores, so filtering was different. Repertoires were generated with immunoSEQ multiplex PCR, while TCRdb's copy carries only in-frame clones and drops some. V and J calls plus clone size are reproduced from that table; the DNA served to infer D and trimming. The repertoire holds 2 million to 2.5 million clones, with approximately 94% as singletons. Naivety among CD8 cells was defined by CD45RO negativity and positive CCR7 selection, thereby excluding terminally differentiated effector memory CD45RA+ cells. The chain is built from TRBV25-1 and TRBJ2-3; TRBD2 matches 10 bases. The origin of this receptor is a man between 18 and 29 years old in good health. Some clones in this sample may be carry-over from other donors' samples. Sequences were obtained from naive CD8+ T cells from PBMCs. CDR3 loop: CASSEGLAGVGTQYF. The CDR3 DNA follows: TGTGCCAGCAGTGAGGGTCTAGCGGGAGTAGGGACGCAGTATTTT.